This TCR beta chain was sequenced in a study of T cell responses to AZD1222 COVID-19 vaccine. Study-wide findings and caveats: A mostly white British donor set with more females was recruited, and clonal diversity was possibly underestimated. Epitopes outside B.1.351 and B.1.1.7 mutated regions reportedly drew nearly half of spike TCRs. It was only after the peak T cell response that any repertoires were sampled.

Some clones are missing from TCRdb's copy, which holds only in-frame ones; the method was immunoSEQ multiplex PCR. The table lists tens of thousands of clones, roughly 88% of them singletons. Second doses that came at about 4 or about 12 weeks were put together. Concerning this clone itself: Antigen specificity is unknown.

The CDR3 length is 16 residues. V was pared by 2 bases and J by 6 bases, with 3 bases of the junction left unmatched. Germline V CDR1 and CDR2: MGHDK, SYGVNS. Specimen: peripheral blood, collected 28 days after the second AZD1222 dose. This sequence joins TRBV25-1 and TRBJ2-1; TRBD2 aligns across 14 bases. The sequence came from an adult who received the AZD1222 COVID-19 vaccine. CDR3 sequence: CASSELGLAGGNEQFF. CDR3 in DNA: TGTGCCAGCAGTGAACTCGGACTAGCGGGAGGCAATGAGCAGTTCTTC.